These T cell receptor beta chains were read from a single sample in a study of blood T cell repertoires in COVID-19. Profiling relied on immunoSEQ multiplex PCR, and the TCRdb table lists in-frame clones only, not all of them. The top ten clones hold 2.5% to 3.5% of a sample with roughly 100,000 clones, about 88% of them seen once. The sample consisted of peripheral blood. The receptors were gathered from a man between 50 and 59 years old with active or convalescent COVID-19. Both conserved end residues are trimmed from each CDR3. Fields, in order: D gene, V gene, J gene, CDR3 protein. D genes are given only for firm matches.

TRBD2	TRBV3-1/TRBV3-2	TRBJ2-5	ASSQDLPSGGAGEETQY
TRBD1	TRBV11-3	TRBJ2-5	ASSRTGGEETQY
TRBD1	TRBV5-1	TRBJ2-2	ASSLTGTGSAGELF
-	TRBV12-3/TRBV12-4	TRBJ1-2	ASSSLNGYT
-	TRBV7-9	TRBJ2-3	ASSSGQLSSTDTQY
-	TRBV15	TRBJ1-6	ATSRARGMNSPLH
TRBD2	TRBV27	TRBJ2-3	ASTSGGAEWADTQY
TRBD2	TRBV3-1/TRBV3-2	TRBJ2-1	ASSQDTVLAHEQF
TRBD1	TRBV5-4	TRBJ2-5	ASSLGDREQETQY
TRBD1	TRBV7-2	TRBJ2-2	ASSSDRGRGTGELF
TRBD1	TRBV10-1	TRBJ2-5	ASSESGQQETQY
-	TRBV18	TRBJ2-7	ASSPAASAEQY
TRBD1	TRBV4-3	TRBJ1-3	ASSLDRAVENTIY
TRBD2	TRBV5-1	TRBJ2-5	ASSLVVGLAGGQETQY
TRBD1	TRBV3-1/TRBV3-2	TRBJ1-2	ASSQDTGGGGYT
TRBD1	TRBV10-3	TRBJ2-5	AISSQGVGETQY
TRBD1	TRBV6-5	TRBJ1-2	ASSYRDRGGYGYT
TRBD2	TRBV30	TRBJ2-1	ACTNSGTSGGVFGEQF
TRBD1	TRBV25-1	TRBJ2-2	ASAPRGTGRTGELF
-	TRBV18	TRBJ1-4	ASSPSLYGDEKLF
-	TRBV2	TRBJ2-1	ASRRLGEQF
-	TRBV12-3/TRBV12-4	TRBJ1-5	ASSFQIDQPQH
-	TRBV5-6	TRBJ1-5	ASSLDSRPNQPQH
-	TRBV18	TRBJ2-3	ASSPQGAAGQDTQY
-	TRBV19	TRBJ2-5	ASSIEDRGQETQY
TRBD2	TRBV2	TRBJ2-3	ASTTPRGGSGADTQY
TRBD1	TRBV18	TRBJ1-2	ASSPGQGELGGYT
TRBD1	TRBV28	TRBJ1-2	ASRRQGALGYT
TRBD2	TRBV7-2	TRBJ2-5	ASSLGTSGGELWETQY
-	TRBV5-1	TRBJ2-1	ASSLGGDNNEQF
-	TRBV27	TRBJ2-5	ASSSSTGIKETQY
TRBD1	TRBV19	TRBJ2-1	ASSSGQGTNEQF
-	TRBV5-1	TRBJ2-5	ASSLAPPRGETQY
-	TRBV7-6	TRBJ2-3	ASSYSGDSTDTQY
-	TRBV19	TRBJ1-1	ASTPSGMKVNTEAF
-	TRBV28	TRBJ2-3	ASSLTGSTDTQY
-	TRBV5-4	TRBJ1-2	ASTTPGVRGYT
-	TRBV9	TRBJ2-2	ASRKNPGLAGELF
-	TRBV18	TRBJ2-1	ASSPQEVVYEQF
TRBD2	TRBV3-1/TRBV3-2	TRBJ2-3	ASSLSGAGEDTQY
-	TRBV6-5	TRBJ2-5	ASRTTVRETQY
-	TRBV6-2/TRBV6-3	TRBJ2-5	ASSYSRYPTVETQY
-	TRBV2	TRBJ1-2	ASSDSPYGYT
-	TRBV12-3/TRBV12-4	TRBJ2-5	ASRLGLRETQY
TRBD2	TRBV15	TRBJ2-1	ATSRGRLAGGSSYNEQF
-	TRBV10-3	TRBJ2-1	AITSQGIYNEQF
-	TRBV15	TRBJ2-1	ATSRDPGSSYNEQF
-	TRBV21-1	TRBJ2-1	ASSKATSGGAKTYNEQF
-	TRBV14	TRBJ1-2	ASSQERVSVT
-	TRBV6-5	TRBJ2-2	ASSSGGANTGELF
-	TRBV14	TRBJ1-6	ASSQDGGNSPLH
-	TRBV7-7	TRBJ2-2	ASSRTQGLSNTGELF